This entry is about one T cell receptor (beta chain). No antigen is known for it. The data derive from a study of T cell responses to AZD1222 COVID-19 vaccine. Study-level results: A mostly white British donor set with more females was recruited, and clonal diversity was possibly underestimated. Seropositive status at baseline applied to only five to seven AZD1222 recipients. The repertoires were collected only after the peak T cell response.

Second-dose intervals near 4 or 12 weeks were combined. CDR3 size: 13 residues. The V and J ends lost 5 bases and 3 bases respectively, with 8 bases between them. CDR1 is SEHNR, CDR2 FQNEAQ, per germline (reference sequence). Method: immunoSEQ multiplex PCR; TCRdb's copy keeps in-frame clones and lacks some. The sample shows about 130,000 clones, 88% of them seen only once. This receptor was obtained from an adult who received the AZD1222 COVID-19 vaccine. The gene calls are TRBV7-9 and TRBJ2-1; no clear D gene. Sequencing was performed on peripheral blood, taken 28 days after the second AZD1222 dose. The CDR3 DNA sequence: TGTGCCAGCAGCCCGAGCCACTACAATGAGCAGTTCTTC. Translation: CASSPSHYNEQFF.